Included here is one T cell receptor (beta chain) sequence, with context. The source of the sample is a study of cytotoxic CD8 clonotypes in ibrutinib-treated CLL. Profiling relied on immunoSEQ multiplex PCR, and the TCRdb table lists in-frame clones only, not all of them. The table lists 40,000 to 60,000 clones, approximately 50% of them singletons. V dropped 8 bases and J dropped 0; count of bases not matched to a gene: 10. This CDR3 has 16 residues. The V gene's germline CDR1 is MDHEN and CDR2 SYDVKM. The starting material was PBMCs, obtained after 12 months of ibrutinib treatment. This sequence joins TRBV28 and TRBJ2-1; 7 bases align to TRBD2. The TCR sequence derives from a human donor with chronic lymphocytic leukemia. The CDR3 here is CASHPAGRSSYNEQFF. The CDR3 DNA sequence: TGTGCCAGCCACCCGGCCGGGAGGTCCTCCTACAATGAGCAGTTCTTC.